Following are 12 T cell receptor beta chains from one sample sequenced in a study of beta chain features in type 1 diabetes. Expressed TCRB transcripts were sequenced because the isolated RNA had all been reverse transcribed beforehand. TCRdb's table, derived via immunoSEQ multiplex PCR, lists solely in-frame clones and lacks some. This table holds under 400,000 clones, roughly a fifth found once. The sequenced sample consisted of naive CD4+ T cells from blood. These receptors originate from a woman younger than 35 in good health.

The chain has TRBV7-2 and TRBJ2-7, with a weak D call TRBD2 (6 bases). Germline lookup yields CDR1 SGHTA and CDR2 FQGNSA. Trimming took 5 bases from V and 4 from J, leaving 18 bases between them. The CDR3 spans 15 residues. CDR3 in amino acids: CASSVYRGLAYEQYF. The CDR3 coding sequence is TGTGCCAGCAGCGTTTATAGGGGTCTAGCGTACGAGCAGTACTTC. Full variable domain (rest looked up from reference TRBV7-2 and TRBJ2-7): GAGVSQSPSNKVTEKGKDVELRCDPISGHTALYWYRQSLGQGLEFLIYFQGNSAPDKSGLPSDRFSAERTGGSVSTLTIQRTQQEDSAVYLCASSVYRGLAYEQYFGPGTRLTVT.

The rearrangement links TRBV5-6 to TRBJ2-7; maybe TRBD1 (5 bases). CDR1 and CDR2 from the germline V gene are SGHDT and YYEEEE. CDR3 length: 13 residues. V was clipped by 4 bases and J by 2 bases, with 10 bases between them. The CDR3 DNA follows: TGTGCCAGCAGCCCTTTAGGGGCCTACGAGCAGTACTTC. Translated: CASSPLGAYEQYF.

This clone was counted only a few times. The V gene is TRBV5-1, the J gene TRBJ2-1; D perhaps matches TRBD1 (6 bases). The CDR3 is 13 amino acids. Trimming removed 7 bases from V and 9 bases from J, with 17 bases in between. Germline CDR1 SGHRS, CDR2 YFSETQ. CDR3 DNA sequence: TGCGCCAGCGGCCGCGACAGGACCAGTGAGCAGTTCTTC. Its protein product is CASGRDRTSEQFF.

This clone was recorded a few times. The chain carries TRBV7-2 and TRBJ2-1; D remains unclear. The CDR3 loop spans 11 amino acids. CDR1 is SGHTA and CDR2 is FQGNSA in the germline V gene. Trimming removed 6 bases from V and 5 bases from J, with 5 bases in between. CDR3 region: CASSYNNEQFF. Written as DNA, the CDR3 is TGTGCCAGCAGTTACAACAATGAGCAGTTCTTC. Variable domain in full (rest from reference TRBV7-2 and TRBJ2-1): GAGVSQSPSNKVTEKGKDVELRCDPISGHTALYWYRQSLGQGLEFLIYFQGNSAPDKSGLPSDRFSAERTGGSVSTLTIQRTQQEDSAVYLCASSYNNEQFFGPGTRLTVL.

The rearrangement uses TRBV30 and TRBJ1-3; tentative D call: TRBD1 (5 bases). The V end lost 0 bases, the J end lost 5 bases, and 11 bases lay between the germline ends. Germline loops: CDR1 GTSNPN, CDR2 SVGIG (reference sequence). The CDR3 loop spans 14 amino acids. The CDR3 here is CAWSVGGTRNTIYF. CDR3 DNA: TGTGCCTGGAGTGTCGGGGGAACCAGAAACACCATATATTTT.

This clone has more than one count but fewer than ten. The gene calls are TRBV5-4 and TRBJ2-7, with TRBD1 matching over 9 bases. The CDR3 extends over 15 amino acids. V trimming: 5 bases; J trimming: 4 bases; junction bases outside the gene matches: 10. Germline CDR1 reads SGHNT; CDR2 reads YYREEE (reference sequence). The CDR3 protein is CASRPGQGMGYEQYF. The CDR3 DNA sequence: TGTGCCAGCAGACCCGGACAGGGGATGGGATACGAGCAGTACTTC.

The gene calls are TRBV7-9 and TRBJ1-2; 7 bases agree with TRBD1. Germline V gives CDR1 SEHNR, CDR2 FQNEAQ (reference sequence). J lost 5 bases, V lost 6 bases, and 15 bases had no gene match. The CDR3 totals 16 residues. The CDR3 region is CASSFLGGDGAYGYTF. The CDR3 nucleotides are TGTGCCAGCAGTTTTCTAGGGGGCGACGGGGCTTATGGCTACACCTTC.

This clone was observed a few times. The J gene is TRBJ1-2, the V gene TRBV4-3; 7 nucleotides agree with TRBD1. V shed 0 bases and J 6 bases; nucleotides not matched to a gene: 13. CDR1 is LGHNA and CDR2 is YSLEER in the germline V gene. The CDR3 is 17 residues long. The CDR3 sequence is CASSQDVTGTVSHGYTF. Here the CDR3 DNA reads TGCGCCAGCAGCCAAGATGTTACGGGGACAGTTAGCCATGGCTACACCTTC.

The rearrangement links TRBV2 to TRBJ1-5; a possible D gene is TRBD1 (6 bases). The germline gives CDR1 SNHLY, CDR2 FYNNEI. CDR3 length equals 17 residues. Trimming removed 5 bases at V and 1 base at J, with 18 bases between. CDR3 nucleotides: TGTGCCAGCAGTTGGGACACCCCCCGTGGGAGCAATCAGCCCCAGCATTTT. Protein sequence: CASSWDTPRGSNQPQHF.

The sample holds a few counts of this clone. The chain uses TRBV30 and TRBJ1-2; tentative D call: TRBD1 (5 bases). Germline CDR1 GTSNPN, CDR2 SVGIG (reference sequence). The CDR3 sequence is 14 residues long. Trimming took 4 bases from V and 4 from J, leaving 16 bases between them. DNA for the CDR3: TGTGCCTGGACTCGGGGGGAGAGTATCTATGGCTACACCTTC. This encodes CAWTRGESIYGYTF.

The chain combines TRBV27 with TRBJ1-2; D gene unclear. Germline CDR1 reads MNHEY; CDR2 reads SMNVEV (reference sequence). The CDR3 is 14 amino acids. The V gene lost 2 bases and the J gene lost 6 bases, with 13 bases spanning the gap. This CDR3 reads CASSLRGKEDGYTF. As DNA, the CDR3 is TGTGCCAGCAGTTTAAGAGGAAAAGAGGATGGCTACACCTTC.

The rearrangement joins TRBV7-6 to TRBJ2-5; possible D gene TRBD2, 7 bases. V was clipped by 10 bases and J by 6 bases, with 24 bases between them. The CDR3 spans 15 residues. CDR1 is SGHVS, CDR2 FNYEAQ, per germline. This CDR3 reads CATKLGGASAQTQYF. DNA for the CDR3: TGTGCCACCAAATTGGGGGGGGCTAGCGCCCAGACCCAGTACTTC.